The present T cell receptor beta chain was sequenced within a study of control samples from healthy donors and cancer patients. Germline loops: CDR1 SGHTA, CDR2 FQGTGA. This CDR3 comprises 16 residues. V lost 0 bases, J lost 5 bases, and 4 bases stayed unmatched. TCRdb keeps only in-frame clones here, not all; method: immunoSEQ multiplex PCR. The table lists about 250,000 clones, roughly 80% of them singletons, with 13% in the top ten. This clonotype was obtained from a woman aged 60 to 75 with lung cancer. Source material: PBMCs. This sequence joins TRBV7-3 and TRBJ2-2; 9 bases map to TRBD2. CDR3 residues: CASSLTSGSRTGELFF. The DNA of the CDR3 is TGTGCCAGCAGCTTAACTAGCGGGAGTAGGACCGGGGAGCTGTTTTTT.